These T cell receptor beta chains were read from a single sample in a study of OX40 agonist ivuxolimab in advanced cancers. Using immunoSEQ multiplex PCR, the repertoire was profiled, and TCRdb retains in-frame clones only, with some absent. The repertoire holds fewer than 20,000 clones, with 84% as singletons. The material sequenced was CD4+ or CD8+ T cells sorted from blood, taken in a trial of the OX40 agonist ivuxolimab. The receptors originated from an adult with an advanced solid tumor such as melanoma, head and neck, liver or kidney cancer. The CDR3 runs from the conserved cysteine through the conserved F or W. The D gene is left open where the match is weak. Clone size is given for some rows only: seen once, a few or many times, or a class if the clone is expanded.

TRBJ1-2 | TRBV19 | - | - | TGTGCCAGTAGTGGGGGGGACGGTTCTAACTATGGCTACACCTTC | CASSGGDGSNYGYTF
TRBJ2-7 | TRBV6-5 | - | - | TGTGCCAGCAGTTACTCGACCACTGGGAGCTCCTACGAGCAGTACTTC | CASSYSTTGSSYEQYF
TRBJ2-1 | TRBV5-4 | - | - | TGTGCCAGCAGCTTTAAGTTTGGAATACAAGAGGGTGAGCAGTTCTTC | CASSFKFGIQEGEQFF
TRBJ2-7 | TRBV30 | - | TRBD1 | TGTGCCTGGAGTCCGGACAGGGGCGAGCAGTACTTC | CAWSPDRGEQYF
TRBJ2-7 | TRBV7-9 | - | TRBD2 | TGTGCCAGCAGCTCTTGGACTAGCGGGGCCTACGAGCAGTACTTC | CASSSWTSGAYEQYF
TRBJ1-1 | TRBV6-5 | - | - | TGTGCCAGCAGTTACGGTCCGGTCAAAGAAGCTTTCTTT | CASSYGPVKEAFF
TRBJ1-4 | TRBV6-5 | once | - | TGTGCCACCTTGGGCGGGGAAAAACTGTTTTTT | CATLGGEKLFF
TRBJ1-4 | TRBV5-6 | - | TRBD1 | TGTGCCAGCAGCTTCGGGACAGGGGGCTTCAATGAAAAACTGTTTTTT | CASSFGTGGFNEKLFF
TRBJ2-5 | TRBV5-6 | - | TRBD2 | TGTGCCAGCAGCTTGGGGGGACTAGCTAGTGATGAGACCCAGTACTTC | CASSLGGLASDETQYF
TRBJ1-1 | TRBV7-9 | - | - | TGTGCCAGCAGCTCATGGCCTGAAGCTTTCTTT | CASSSWPEAFF
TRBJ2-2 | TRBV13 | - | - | TGTGCCAGCAGCCCGACCCCAGGGACCGGGGAGCTGTTTTTT | CASSPTPGTGELFF
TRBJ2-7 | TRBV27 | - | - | TGTGCCAGCAGTTTACAAGCTAGTCTCTACGAGCAGTACTTC | CASSLQASLYEQYF
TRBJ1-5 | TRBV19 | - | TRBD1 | TGTGCCAGTAGTTGGGGGACAGACAATCAGCCCCAGCATTTT | CASSWGTDNQPQHF
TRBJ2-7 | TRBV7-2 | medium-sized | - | TGTGCCAGCAGCTTAGGGGGCCACGAGCAGTACTTC | CASSLGGHEQYF
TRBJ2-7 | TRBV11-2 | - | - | TGTGCCAGCAGCTTAGCCTCCCTCTACGAGCAGTACTTC | CASSLASLYEQYF
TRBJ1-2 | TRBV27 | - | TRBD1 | TGTGCCAGCAGTCCAGGGGGCCCTACGAATGGCTACACCTTC | CASSPGGPTNGYTF
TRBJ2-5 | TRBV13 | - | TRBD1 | TGTGCCAGCAGCGTACGACAACCGGGACAGGGAGGAGAGACCCAGTACTTC | CASSVRQPGQGGETQYF
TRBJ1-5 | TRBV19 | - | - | TGTGCCAGTAGTATATTGACAGTAGATCAGCCCCAGCATTTT | CASSILTVDQPQHF
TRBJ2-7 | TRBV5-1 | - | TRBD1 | TGCGCCAGCAGCTTCGACAGGGGGGGTTACGAGCAGTACTTC | CASSFDRGGYEQYF
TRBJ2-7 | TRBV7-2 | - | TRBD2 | TGTGCCAGCAGCTTGGGACTAGCAATGTACGAGCAGTACTTC | CASSLGLAMYEQYF
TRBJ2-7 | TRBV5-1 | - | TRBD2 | TGCGCCAGCAGCTTGGGGGTAGCGGGACTTATTAGTTCCTCCTACGAGCAGTACTTC | CASSLGVAGLISSSYEQYF
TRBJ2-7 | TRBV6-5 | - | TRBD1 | TGTGCCAGCAGTTACCTGGGACAGGGCTACGAGCAGTACTTC | CASSYLGQGYEQYF
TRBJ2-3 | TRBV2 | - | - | TGTGCCAGGAGAGAGGGAGATACGCAGTATTTT | CARREGDTQYF
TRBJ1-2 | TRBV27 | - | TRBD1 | TGTGCCAGCAGTTTGGGGGGACAGGGGACCTATGGCTACACCTTC | CASSLGGQGTYGYTF
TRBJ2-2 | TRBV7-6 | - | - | TGTGCCAGCAGCTTAACGACAGTCTCCGGGGAGCTGTTTTTT | CASSLTTVSGELFF
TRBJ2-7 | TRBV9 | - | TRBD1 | TGTGCCAGCAGCCCAAGTGGTGGACAGGGCTACGAGCAGTACTTC | CASSPSGGQGYEQYF
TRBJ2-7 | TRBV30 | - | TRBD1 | TGTGCCTGGAGGGGACAGGGGAACTACGAGCAGTACTTC | CAWRGQGNYEQYF
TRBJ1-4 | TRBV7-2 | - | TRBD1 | TGTGCCAGCAGCGCCATTCGCGGGGGGCAGGGGGAACTGTTTTTT | CASSAIRGGQGELFF
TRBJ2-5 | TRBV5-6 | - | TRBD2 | TGTGCCAGCAGCTTTCTAGCGGGAGGGCAGGAGACCCAGTACTTC | CASSFLAGGQETQYF
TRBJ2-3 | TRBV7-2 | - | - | TGTGCCAGCAGCTTATTACCAGATACGCAGTATTTT | CASSLLPDTQYF
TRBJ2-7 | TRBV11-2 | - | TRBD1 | TGTGCCAGCAGCTTAGATCGGGAGGGACAGGGGAGCGGCGAGCAGTACTTC | CASSLDREGQGSGEQYF
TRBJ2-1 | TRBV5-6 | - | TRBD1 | TGTGCCAGCAGCTTGGATACAGGGGGGCATGAGCAGTTCTTC | CASSLDTGGHEQFF
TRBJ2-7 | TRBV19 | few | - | TGTGCCAGTAGTATAGTGGGGAGCTACGAGCAGTACTTC | CASSIVGSYEQYF
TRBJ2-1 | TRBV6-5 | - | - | TGTGCCAGCAGTTACGGGTCTGAGCAGTTCTTC | CASSYGSEQFF
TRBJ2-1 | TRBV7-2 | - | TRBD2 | TGTGCCAGCAGTAAACTAGCGGGCAACTACAATGAGCAGTTCTTC | CASSKLAGNYNEQFF
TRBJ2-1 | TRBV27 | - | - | TGTGCCATCTCGAGGGGGAGCTCCTACAATGAGCAGTTCTTC | CAISRGSSYNEQFF
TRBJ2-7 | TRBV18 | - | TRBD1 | TGTGCCAGCTCACCATATGACAGGGGGTACGAGCAGTACTTC | CASSPYDRGYEQYF
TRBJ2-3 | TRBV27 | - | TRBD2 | TGTGCCAGCAGTTCTCCGCTTAGCGGGAGCACAGATACGCAGTATTTT | CASSSPLSGSTDTQYF
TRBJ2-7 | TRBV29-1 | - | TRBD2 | TGCAGCGTTCTAGCGGGAGATCACTCCTACGAGCAGTACTTC | CSVLAGDHSYEQYF
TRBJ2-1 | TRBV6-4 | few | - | TGTGCCAGCAGTGACTCGCGCAGGGGTTCTTCGGTTGAGCAGTTCTTC | CASSDSRRGSSVEQFF
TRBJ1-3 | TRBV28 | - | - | TGTGCCAGCAGTTCCCACTGGGCCTCTGGAAACACCATATATTTT | CASSSHWASGNTIYF
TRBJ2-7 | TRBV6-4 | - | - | TGTGCCAGCAGGGGACGGAAGCGGACTCCCTCCTACGAGCAGTACTTC | CASRGRKRTPSYEQYF
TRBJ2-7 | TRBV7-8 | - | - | TGTGCCAGCAGCTTAGCCGGGGGGCGCCCGGATATGATATACGAGCAGTACTTC | CASSLAGGRPDMIYEQYF
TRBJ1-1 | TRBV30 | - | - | TGTGCCTGGAGTGAACCGACGGAAGCTTTCTTT | CAWSEPTEAFF
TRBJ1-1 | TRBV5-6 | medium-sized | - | TGTGCCAGCAGCTATACAGGGTCCGGCACTGAAGCTTTCTTT | CASSYTGSGTEAFF
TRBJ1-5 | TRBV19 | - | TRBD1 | TGTGCCAGTAGAAATGAGGGACAGGTTTTACAGCCCCAGCATTTT | CASRNEGQVLQPQHF
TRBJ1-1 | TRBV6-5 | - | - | TGTGCCAGCAGTCCCGGGACAAGTGAAGCTTTCTTT | CASSPGTSEAFF
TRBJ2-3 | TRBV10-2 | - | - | TGCGCCAGCAGCGGGGGCCCAGGGGAAAGCACAGATACGCAGTATTTT | CASSGGPGESTDTQYF
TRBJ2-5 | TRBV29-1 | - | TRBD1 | TGCAGCGTTGAAGGGGCCGGGACAGCGACTGGGGAGACCCAGTACTTC | CSVEGAGTATGETQYF
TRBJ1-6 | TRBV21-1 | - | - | TGTGCCAGCTCGGCAAGGGGGCGACTCTCCTATAATTCACCCCTCCACTTT | CASSARGRLSYNSPLHF
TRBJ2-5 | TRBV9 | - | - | TGTGCCAGCAGCGAGGGGGAGTCAGTCCAAGAGACCCAGTACTTC | CASSEGESVQETQYF
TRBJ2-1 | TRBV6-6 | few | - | TGTGCCAGCAGTTATTCCAATGAGCAGTTCTTC | CASSYSNEQFF
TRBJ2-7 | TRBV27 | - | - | TGTGCCAGCAGACAGGGTGGCTCCTACGAGCAGTACTTC | CASRQGGSYEQYF
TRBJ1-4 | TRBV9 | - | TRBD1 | TGTGCCAGCAGCGGCCAGGGGGTAAGACTGTTTTTT | CASSGQGVRLFF
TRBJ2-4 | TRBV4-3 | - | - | TGCGCCAGCAGCCAAGAAGCGGACTTAGCCAAAAACATTCAGTACTTC | CASSQEADLAKNIQYF
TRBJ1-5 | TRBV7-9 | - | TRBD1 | TGTGCCAGCGCAGGGGGAGATAGCAATCAGCCCCAGCATTTT | CASAGGDSNQPQHF
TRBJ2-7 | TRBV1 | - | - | TGCACCAGCAGCCACTACAGGGACTCCTACGAGCAGTACTTC | CTSSHYRDSYEQYF
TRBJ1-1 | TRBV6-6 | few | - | TGTGCCAGCAGCAGGGACGGCGACACTGAAGCTTTCTTT | CASSRDGDTEAFF
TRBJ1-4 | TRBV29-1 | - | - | TGCAGCGTTGAAGTCCAACCGGGGGAAAAACTGTTTTTT | CSVEVQPGEKLFF